The sequence of this TCR beta chain was determined in a study of CD8+ T cells in alopecia areata. Study overall: Transfer of skin from approximately 6-12-month-old C3H/HeJ graft donors with spontaneous alopecia was made to roughly 7-11-week-old female C3H/HeJ mice. Study-wide results and caveats: Affected scalp, especially in alopecia totalis/universalis, had a higher clonality than normal scalp did.

About this clone: The target antigen is unknown. Genes and germline are mouse. Read sequence stops 4 residues before the CDR3 end, and the germline J gene provides the missing end.

Extracted RNA was reverse transcribed, and the resulting cDNA served as sequencing template. The protocol was immunoSEQ multiplex PCR, while the TCRdb copy is restricted to in-frame clones and leaves out a portion. The sample lists more than 90,000 clones, none appearing once, the ten largest making up about 20%. Trimming at V came to 5 bases and at J to 5 bases, leaving 7 bases not matched to a gene. The CDR3 extends over 15 amino acids. Germline V gives CDR1 NNHDY, CDR2 SYVADS. The chain is built from TRBV13-3 and TRBJ2-1; 10 bases are a match to TRBD2. The TCR comes from a C3H/HeJ mouse with alopecia areata. MHC haplotype of the mouse line: H2-k. Sequencing was done on a sample of lesional skin. CDR3 DNA, as far as it was read: TGTGCCAGCAGGCTCTGGGGGGGCGCCGATGCT. This codes for CASRLWGGADA. The full CDR3 sequence reads CASRLWGGADAEQFF.